Sequencing of this T cell receptor beta chain was carried out in a study of blood T cell repertoires in COVID-19. Trimming left V 9 bases short and J 6 bases short, with 12 bases between. This CDR3 is built from 13 residues. Germline CDR1 is LNHDA and CDR2 is SQIVND (reference sequence). Original processing methods: Nucleated cell number was recorded as an estimate derived from reference gene primer amplification. Data came from immunoSEQ multiplex PCR; TCRdb stores just in-frame clones and leaves some out. That table is the source of V, J and clone size, and D and trimming were worked out from the DNA. The sample lists about 120,000 clones; 80% to 90% were seen once.

The clonotype comes from a man between 65 and 79 years old with active or convalescent COVID-19. The sample was peripheral blood. V gene TRBV19 combines with J gene TRBJ1-6; D might be TRBD1 (5 bases). This CDR3 reads CASGQGGNSPLHF. CDR3 bases: TGTGCCAGCGGTCAGGGAGGTAATTCACCCCTCCACTTT.